This is a list of T cell receptor beta chains from one sample in a study of radiotherapy plus CTLA-4 blockade in lung cancer. The data were produced by immunoSEQ multiplex PCR, yet TCRdb's version contains in-frame clones alone and is incomplete. Of 85,000 to 90,000 clones listed, more than 75% were seen once; the top ten hold about a sixth. The sample in question was peripheral blood, obtained from a patient treated with radiotherapy plus ipilimumab. The origin of the receptors is a human donor with non-small cell lung cancer that progressed on radiotherapy plus ipilimumab. CDR3s include the opening cysteine and the closing phenylalanine or tryptophan. The D gene is left open where the match is weak. Size is omitted from some rows. Given values are once, few, many or a class for expanded clones.

>.|TRBV11-2|14|.|TRBJ1-2
TGTGCCAGCAGCTTAGGCCAGCGGAACTATGGCTACACCTTC
CASSLGQRNYGYTF
>.|TRBV19|14|.|TRBJ2-2
TGTGCCAGTAGGAGTGTAAGGGATACCGGGGAGCTGTTTTTT
CASRSVRDTGELFF
>.|TRBV11-2|15|.|TRBJ2-1
TGTGCCAGCAGCTTATCCACCGGGCCTTACAATGAGCAGTTCTTC
CASSLSTGPYNEQFF
>once|TRBV4-1|14|.|TRBJ1-5
TGCGCCAGCAGCCGAGAATGGGGCAATCAGCCCCAGCATTTT
CASSREWGNQPQHF
>.|TRBV5-1|15|TRBD2|TRBJ2-7
TGCGCCAGCAGTCGGAATTGGGGGGGATCCTACGAGCAGTACTTC
CASSRNWGGSYEQYF
>.|TRBV6-6|14|.|TRBJ1-4
TGTGCCAGCATGGAAAGAGCAACTAATGAAAAACTGTTTTTT
CASMERATNEKLFF
>.|TRBV7-2|15|.|TRBJ1-5
TGTGCCAGCAGCTTAGAAGTATTAGGCAATCAGCCCCAGCATTTT
CASSLEVLGNQPQHF
>.|TRBV5-1|16|.|TRBJ2-7
TGCGCCAGCAGCTTGGGCGGCAGGCCCAGCTCCTACGAGCAGTACTTC
CASSLGGRPSSYEQYF
>.|TRBV2|13|TRBD1|TRBJ1-6
TGTGCGAGCAGGGGGGCCTTCAATTCACCCCTCCACTTT
CASRGAFNSPLHF
>.|TRBV5-1|19|.|TRBJ2-2
TGCGCCAGCAGCTTGGTTTGGGTGAGTGGCAAGGCGAACACCGGGGAGCTGTTTTTT
CASSLVWVSGKANTGELFF
>.|TRBV6-5|12|.|TRBJ1-2
TGTGCCAGCAGTTACCCCTCAGGTGGCTACACCTTC
CASSYPSGGYTF
>.|TRBV27|16|TRBD2|TRBJ2-7
TGTGCCAGCAGTTTATCCGGGACTAGCGGGAGCTACGAGCAGTACTTC
CASSLSGTSGSYEQYF
>.|TRBV2|11|.|TRBJ2-7
TGTGCCAGCAGTCCAAGCTACGAGCAGTACTTC
CASSPSYEQYF
>.|TRBV27|18|TRBD1|TRBJ1-1
TGTGCCAGCAGTCTAAATCGTGTTGCGGGCAGGGGGCAAGCTGAAGCTTTCTTT
CASSLNRVAGRGQAEAFF
>.|TRBV6-5|14|TRBD1|TRBJ2-1
TGTGCCAGCAGTGAGGACAGGGGGCGGAATGAGCAGTTCTTC
CASSEDRGRNEQFF
>.|TRBV6-6|11|.|TRBJ2-7
TGTGCCACCTACTCAGCCTACGAGCAGTACTTC
CATYSAYEQYF
>.|TRBV12-5|14|TRBD1|TRBJ1-2
TGTGCTAGTGGCACGGACAGGAACTTCTATGGCTACACCTTC
CASGTDRNFYGYTF
>.|TRBV2|14|.|TRBJ2-2
TGTGCCAGCAGATTAGGCCTCAACACCGGGGAGCTGTTTTTT
CASRLGLNTGELFF
>.|TRBV5-4|13|.|TRBJ2-3
TGTGCCCTGGCCGCGGATTCCACAGATACGCAGTATTTT
CALAADSTDTQYF
>.|TRBV6-1|14|TRBD1|TRBJ2-2
TGTGCCACTGGAAGGGGGCTCGACACCGGGGAGCTGTTTTTT
CATGRGLDTGELFF
>few|TRBV30|14|.|TRBJ2-5
TGTGCCTGGAGTGTCGGGTCCGAGCGGGAGACCCAGTACTTC
CAWSVGSERETQYF
>.|TRBV19|15|.|TRBJ1-1
TGTGCCAGTAGTATAGTAGGGCTGGGGAACACTGAAGCTTTCTTT
CASSIVGLGNTEAFF
>.|TRBV7-2|16|.|TRBJ2-2
TGTGCCAGCAGCTTATCGCTCCCTCCGTGGACCGGGGAGCTGTTTTTT
CASSLSLPPWTGELFF
>.|TRBV5-1|15|.|TRBJ1-2
TGCGCCAGCAGCTTGGAGTGGGGGGGAAACTATGGCTACACCTTC
CASSLEWGGNYGYTF
>.|TRBV4-1|18|TRBD2|TRBJ2-3
TGCGCCAGCAGCCAAGGTTCAACAAGCGGGAGGGCCGCGGATACGCAGTATTTT
CASSQGSTSGRAADTQYF
>.|TRBV5-1|11|.|TRBJ2-5
TGCGCCAGCAGCCCCCAAGAGACCCAGTACTTC
CASSPQETQYF
>.|TRBV18|13|.|TRBJ1-6
TGTGCCAGCTCACCAACAGCGAATTCACCCCTCCACTTT
CASSPTANSPLHF
>.|TRBV7-2|14|.|TRBJ2-1
TGTGCAAGCAGCTGGGAGCTAGTTGGGAATGAGCAGTTCTTC
CASSWELVGNEQFF
>.|TRBV7-2|14|TRBD1|TRBJ1-1
TGTGCCAGCAGTCCACAGGGGGGAGGCACTGAAGCTTTCTTT
CASSPQGGGTEAFF
>.|TRBV5-8|16|.|TRBJ1-2
TGTGCCAGCAGCCACCGGGGCAGGGGCACCATCTATGGCTACACCTTC
CASSHRGRGTIYGYTF
>.|TRBV10-3|13|.|TRBJ2-7
TGTGCCATCAGTACTAGCAGGGGAGGCGAGCAGTACTTC
CAISTSRGGEQYF
>.|TRBV5-1|15|TRBD2|TRBJ2-7
TGCGCCAGCAGCTTGGCGCTCGGGGGGTTCCACGAGCAGTACTTC
CASSLALGGFHEQYF
>few|TRBV5-4|14|.|TRBJ2-7
TGTGCCAGCAGCTTTGCAGGGCCCCCTCGGGAGCAGTACTTC
CASSFAGPPREQYF
>once|TRBV30|17|TRBD2|TRBJ2-1
TGTGCCTGGAGTGTACGTCTAGGCGGGAGCTCCTACAATGAGCAGTTCTTC
CAWSVRLGGSSYNEQFF
>.|TRBV9|15|.|TRBJ2-4
TGTGCCAGCAGCGAAAACTCCTTAGCCAAAAACATTCAGTACTTC
CASSENSLAKNIQYF
>once|TRBV7-8|19|TRBD2|TRBJ2-1
TGTGCCAGCAGCCCTCTACCGGGGTGGCCGGGGGGGCTCTCCAATGAGCAGTTCTTC
CASSPLPGWPGGLSNEQFF
>few|TRBV5-5|15|.|TRBJ1-2
TGTGCCAGCAGCTTGGGGAGCAGGTACTACTATGGCTACACCTTC
CASSLGSRYYYGYTF
>.|TRBV9|14|.|TRBJ1-2
TGTGCCAGCAGCGGGGGAGGGGTTCGGAATGGCTACACCTTC
CASSGGGVRNGYTF
>.|TRBV6-5|15|.|TRBJ2-2
TGTGCCAGCAGTTATTCCGACGGCTCCACCGGGGAGCTGTTTTTT
CASSYSDGSTGELFF